This TCR beta chain comes out of a study of T-cell memory formation after mild COVID-19. TCRdb redid the calling of the 5' RACE reads with MiXCR, one entry per CDR3 protein. The sample records about 180,000 distinct CDR3 sequences, around 20% being singletons. The CDR3 is 14 amino acids. The V and J ends lost 4 bases and 8 bases respectively, with 15 bases between them. Germline lookup yields CDR1 LGHDT and CDR2 YNNKEL (reference sequence). Sequencing was done on a sample of PBMCs or a T cell subset sorted from them (not recorded which). The sequence was collected from a man between 18 and 35 years old who had mild COVID-19 (a few samples of this study predate the infection). Cell type and time point are not known. The chain couples TRBV3-1 to TRBJ2-1; D gene uncertain. In nucleotides, the CDR3 is TGTGCCAGCAGCCTAGGCTTGGGCTCGGATGAGCAGTTCTTC. Amino acids: CASSLGLGSDEQFF.